The following is a T cell receptor beta chain sequence with its context. The data derive from a study of blood T cell repertoires in COVID-19. Study background: Some COVID-19 samples were acute and others convalescent; all came from the United States, Italy and Spain.

Clones were read by immunoSEQ multiplex PCR, and TCRdb kept only the in-frame ones, dropping some. The sample has roughly 150,000 clones; 89% are singletons. This CDR3 contains 16 residues. Germline trimming cut 4 bases from V and 3 bases from J; bases unmatched to any gene: 12. In germline, CDR1 is SGHDT, CDR2 YYEEEE. The V and J genes are TRBV5-6 and TRBJ1-2, with TRBD1 matching 7 bases. The receptor was derived from a man aged 60 to 75 with acute or convalescent COVID-19. Sequencing was done on a sample of peripheral blood. CDR3 in DNA: TGTGCCAGCAGCCCCAACAACAGGGGATTAGACTATGGCTACACCTTC. Translated: CASSPNNRGLDYGYTF.